This TCR beta chain was obtained from a study of regulatory T cells in long-lasting Graves disease. Documented time point: persistent/refractory GD, antithyroid drugs over 5 years with positive TRAb. The TCR library used RNA extracted from PBMCs. For TCR beta, libraries came from iRepertoire HTBI primers and Arm-PCR of CDR3 regions. TCRdb re-called the multiplex PCR reads through MiXCR, storing one row per CDR3 protein. The profile shows 400,000 to 500,000 distinct CDR3 sequences, roughly 21% of them singletons. The receptor's source is a female donor with Graves disease. The sequencing used peripheral blood mononuclear cells (PBMCs), collected when the disease was refractory, from a patient treated with antithyroid drugs.

Written as DNA, the CDR3 is TGTGCCAGCAGCCAAGATTTCGAGGGAGGGGTCTCCTACGAGCAGTACTTC. Encoded protein: CASSQDFEGGVSYEQYF. The chain combines TRBV4-2 with TRBJ2-7; 7 nucleotides agree with TRBD2. With V trimmed by 0 bases and J by 0 bases, 8 bases remained unmatched. The CDR3 has 17 amino acids. Germline V gene data show CDR1 as LGHNA and CDR2 as YNFKEQ.